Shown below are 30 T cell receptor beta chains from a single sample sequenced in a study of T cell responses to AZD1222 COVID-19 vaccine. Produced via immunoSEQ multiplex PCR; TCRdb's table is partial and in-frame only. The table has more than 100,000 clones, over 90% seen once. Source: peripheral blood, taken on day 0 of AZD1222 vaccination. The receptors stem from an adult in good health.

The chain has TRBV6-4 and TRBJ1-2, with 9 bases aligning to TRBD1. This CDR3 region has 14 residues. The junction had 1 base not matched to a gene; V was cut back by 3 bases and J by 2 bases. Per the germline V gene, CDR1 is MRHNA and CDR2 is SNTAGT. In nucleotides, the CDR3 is TGTGCCAGCAGTGATACAGGGGGCAACTATGGCTACACCTTC. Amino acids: CASSDTGGNYGYTF.

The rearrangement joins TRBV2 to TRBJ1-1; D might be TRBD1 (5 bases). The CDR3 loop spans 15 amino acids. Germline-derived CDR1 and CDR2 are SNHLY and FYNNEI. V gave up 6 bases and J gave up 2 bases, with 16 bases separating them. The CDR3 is CASRKETGGNTEAFF. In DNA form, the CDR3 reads TGTGCCAGCAGAAAAGAAACAGGAGGAAACACTGAAGCTTTCTTT.

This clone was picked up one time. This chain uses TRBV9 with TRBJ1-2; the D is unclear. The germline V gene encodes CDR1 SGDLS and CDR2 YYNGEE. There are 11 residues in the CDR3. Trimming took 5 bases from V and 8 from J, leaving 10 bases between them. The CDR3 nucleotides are TGTGCCAGCAGTGGAACTTTGGGCTACACCTTC. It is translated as CASSGTLGYTF.

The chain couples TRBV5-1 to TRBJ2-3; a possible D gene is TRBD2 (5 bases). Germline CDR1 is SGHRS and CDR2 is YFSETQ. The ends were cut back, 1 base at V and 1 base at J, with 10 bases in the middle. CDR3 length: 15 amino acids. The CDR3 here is CASSLRGWGTDTQYF. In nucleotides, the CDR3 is TGCGCCAGCAGCTTGAGAGGGTGGGGCACAGATACGCAGTATTTT.

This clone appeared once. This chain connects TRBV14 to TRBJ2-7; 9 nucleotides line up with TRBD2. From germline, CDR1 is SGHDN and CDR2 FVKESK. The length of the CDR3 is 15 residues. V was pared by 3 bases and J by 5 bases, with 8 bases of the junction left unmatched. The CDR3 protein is CASSHTLAGVDEQYF. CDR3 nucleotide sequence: TGTGCCAGCAGCCATACCTTAGCGGGAGTTGACGAGCAGTACTTC.

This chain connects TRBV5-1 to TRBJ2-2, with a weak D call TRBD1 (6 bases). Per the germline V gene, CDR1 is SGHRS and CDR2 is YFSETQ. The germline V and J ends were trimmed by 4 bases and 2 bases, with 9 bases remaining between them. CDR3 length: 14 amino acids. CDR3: CASSRDTNTGELFF. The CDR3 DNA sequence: TGCGCCAGCAGCAGGGACACTAACACCGGGGAGCTGTTTTTT.

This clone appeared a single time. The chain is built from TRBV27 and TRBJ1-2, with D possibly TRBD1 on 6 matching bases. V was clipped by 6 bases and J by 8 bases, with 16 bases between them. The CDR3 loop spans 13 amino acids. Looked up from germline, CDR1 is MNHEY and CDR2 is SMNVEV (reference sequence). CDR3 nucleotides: TGTGCCAGCAGCAAATCCGGACAGAGCGGCTACACCTTC. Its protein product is CASSKSGQSGYTF.

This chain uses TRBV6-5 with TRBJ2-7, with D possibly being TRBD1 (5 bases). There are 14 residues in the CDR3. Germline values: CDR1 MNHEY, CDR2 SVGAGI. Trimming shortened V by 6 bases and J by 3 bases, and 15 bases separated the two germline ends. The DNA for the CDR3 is TGTGCCAGCAGGGGTCGGCCCGACAGCTACGAGCAGTACTTC. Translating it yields CASRGRPDSYEQYF.

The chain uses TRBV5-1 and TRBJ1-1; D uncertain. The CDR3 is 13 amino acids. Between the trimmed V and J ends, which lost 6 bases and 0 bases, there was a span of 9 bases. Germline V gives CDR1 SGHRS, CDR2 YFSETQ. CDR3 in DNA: TGCGCCAGCAAGGCAGACATGAACACTGAAGCTTTCTTT. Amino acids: CASKADMNTEAFF.

The CDR3 here is CASSLWGPGWVHQPQHF. DNA of the CDR3: TGTGCCAGCAGTTTATGGGGTCCAGGGTGGGTCCATCAGCCCCAGCATTTT. The chain employs TRBV28 and TRBJ1-5; possible D gene TRBD1, 5 bases. Trimming pared 0 bases from V and 5 bases from J, leaving 17 bases between. Looked up from germline, CDR1 is MDHEN and CDR2 is SYDVKM. This CDR3 has 17 amino acids.

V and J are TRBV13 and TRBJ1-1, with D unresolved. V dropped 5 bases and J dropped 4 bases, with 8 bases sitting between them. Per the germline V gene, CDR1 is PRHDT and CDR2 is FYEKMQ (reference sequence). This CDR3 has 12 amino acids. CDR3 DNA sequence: TGTGCCAGCAGCCCGGGTGTCACTGAAGCTTTCTTT. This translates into CASSPGVTEAFF.

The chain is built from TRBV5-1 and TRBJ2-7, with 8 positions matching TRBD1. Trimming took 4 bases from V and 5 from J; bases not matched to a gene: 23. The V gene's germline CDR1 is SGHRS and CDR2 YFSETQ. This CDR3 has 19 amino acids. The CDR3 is CASSPRKLGQGSLAHEQYF. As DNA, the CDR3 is TGCGCCAGCAGCCCTCGAAAGCTTGGACAGGGAAGTCTAGCCCACGAGCAGTACTTC.

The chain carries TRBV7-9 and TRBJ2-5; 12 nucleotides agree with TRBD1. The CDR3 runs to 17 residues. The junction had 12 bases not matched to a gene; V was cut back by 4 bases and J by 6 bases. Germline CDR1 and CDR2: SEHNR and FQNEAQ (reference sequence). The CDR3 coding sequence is TGTGCCAGCAGCTCCATCTTGGGACAGGGGGCATCAAAGACCCAGTACTTC. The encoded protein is CASSSILGQGASKTQYF.

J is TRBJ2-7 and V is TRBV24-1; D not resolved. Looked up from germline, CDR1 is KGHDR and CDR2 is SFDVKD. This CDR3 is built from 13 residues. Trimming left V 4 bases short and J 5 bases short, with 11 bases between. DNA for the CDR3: TGTGCCACCAGTGACCCCCCGCTCGACGAGCAGTACTTC. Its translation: CATSDPPLDEQYF.

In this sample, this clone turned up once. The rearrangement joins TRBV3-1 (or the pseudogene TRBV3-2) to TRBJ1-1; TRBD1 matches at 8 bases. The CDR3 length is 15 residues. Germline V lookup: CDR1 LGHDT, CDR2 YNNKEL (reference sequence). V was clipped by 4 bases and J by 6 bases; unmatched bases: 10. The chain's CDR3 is CASSPEPQGASEAFF. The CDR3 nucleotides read TGTGCCAGCAGCCCGGAACCCCAGGGGGCTTCTGAAGCTTTCTTT.

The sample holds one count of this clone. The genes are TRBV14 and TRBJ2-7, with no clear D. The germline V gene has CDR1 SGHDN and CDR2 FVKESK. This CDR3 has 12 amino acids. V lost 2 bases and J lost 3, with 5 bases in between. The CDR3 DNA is TGTGCCAGCAGCCAACCTCGCTACGAGCAGTACTTC. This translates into CASSQPRYEQYF.

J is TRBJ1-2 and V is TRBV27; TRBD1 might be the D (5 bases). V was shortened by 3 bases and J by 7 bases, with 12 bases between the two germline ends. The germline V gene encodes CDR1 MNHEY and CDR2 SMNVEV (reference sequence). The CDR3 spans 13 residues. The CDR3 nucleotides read TGTGCCAGCAGTTTCGGCAGGGTTGGTGGCTACACCTTC. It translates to CASSFGRVGGYTF.

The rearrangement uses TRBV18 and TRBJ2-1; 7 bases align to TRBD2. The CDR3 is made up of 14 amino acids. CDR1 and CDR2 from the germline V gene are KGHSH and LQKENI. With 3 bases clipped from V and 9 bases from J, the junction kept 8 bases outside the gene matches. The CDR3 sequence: CASSPSGGESEQFF. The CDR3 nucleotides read TGTGCCAGCTCACCGTCGGGGGGTGAGAGTGAGCAGTTCTTC.

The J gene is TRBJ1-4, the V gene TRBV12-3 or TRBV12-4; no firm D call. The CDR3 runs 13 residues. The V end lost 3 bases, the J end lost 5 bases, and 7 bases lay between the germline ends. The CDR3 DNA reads TGTGCCAGCAGTTTTTCGGGGAATGAAAAACTGTTTTTT. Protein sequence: CASSFSGNEKLFF.

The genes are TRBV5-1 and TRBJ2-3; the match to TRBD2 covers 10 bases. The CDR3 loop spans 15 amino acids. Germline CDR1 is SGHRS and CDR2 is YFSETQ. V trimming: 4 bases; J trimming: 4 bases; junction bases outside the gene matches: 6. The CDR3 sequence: CASSAAGGLADTQYF. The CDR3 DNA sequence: TGCGCCAGCAGCGCAGCGGGGGGGCTCGCAGATACGCAGTATTTT.

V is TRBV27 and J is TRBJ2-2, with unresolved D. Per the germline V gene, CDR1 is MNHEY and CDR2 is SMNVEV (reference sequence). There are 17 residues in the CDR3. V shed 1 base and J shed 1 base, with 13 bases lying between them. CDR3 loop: CASSLLVIPGNTGELFF. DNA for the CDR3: TGTGCCAGCAGTTTATTGGTGATCCCGGGGAACACCGGGGAGCTGTTTTTT.

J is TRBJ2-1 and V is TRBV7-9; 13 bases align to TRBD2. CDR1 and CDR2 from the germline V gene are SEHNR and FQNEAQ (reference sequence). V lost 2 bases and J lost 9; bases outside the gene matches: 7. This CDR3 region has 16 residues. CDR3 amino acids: CASSLTTSGGAVEQFF. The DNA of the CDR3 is TGTGCCAGCAGCTTAACCACTAGCGGGGGGGCCGTTGAGCAGTTCTTC.

The CDR3 sequence: CASSDGQLLANEKLFF. The CDR3 DNA reads as TGTGCCAGCTCAGACGGACAGTTGCTGGCTAATGAAAAACTGTTTTTT. The J gene is TRBJ1-4, the V gene TRBV18, with a tentative D call TRBD1 (6 bases). The CDR3 contains 16 residues. The V end was cut by 5 bases, the J end by 3 bases, with 16 bases between. Germline V gene sequence: CDR1 KGHSH, CDR2 LQKENI.

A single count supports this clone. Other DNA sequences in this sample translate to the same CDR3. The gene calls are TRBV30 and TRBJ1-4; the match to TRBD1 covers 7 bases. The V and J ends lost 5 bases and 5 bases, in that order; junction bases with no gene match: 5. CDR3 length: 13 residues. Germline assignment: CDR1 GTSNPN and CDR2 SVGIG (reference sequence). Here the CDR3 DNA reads TGTGCCTGGCGGGGACAGTCGAATGAAAAACTGTTTTTT. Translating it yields CAWRGQSNEKLFF.

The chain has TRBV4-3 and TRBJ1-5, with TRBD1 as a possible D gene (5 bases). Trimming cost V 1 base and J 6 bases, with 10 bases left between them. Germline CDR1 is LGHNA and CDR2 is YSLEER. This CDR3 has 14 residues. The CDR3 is CASSQVRQGQPQHF. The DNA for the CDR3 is TGCGCCAGCAGCCAAGTCCGGCAGGGTCAGCCCCAGCATTTT.

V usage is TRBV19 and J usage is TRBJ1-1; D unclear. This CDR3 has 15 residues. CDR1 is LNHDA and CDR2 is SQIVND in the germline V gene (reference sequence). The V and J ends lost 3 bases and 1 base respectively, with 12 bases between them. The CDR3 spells CASSILGLTNTEAFF. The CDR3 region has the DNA TGTGCCAGTAGTATCTTGGGGTTGACGAACACTGAAGCTTTCTTT.

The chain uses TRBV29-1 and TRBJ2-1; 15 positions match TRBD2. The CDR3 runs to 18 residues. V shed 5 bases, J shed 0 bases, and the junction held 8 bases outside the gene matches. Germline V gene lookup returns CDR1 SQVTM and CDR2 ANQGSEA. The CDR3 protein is CSVLEPGLAGGSYNEQFF. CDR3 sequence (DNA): TGCAGCGTTCTAGAGCCGGGACTAGCGGGAGGCTCCTACAATGAGCAGTTCTTC.

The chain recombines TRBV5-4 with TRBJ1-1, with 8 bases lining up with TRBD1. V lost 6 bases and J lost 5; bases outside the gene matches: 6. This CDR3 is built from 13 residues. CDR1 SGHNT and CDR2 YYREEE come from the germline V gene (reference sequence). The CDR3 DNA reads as TGTGCCAGCATGATCACAGGGGGTACTGAAGCTTTCTTT. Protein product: CASMITGGTEAFF. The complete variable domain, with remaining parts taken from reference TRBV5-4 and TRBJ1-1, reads ETGVTQSPTHLIKTRGQQVTLRCSSQSGHNTVSWYQQALGQGPQFIFQYYREEENGRGNFPPRFSGLQFPNYSSELNVNALELDDSALYLCASMITGGTEAFFGQGTRLTVV.

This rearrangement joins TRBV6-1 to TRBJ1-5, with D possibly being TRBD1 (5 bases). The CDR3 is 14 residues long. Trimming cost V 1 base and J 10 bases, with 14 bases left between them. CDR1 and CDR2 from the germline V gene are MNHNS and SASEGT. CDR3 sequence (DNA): TGTGCCAGCAGTGAAGGGGGGGGATTTTTCCCCCAGCATTTT. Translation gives CASSEGGGFFPQHF.

CDR3: CASSVGGSTYEQYF. The CDR3 nucleotides are TGTGCCAGCAGCGTAGGGGGCAGTACCTACGAGCAGTACTTC. V usage is TRBV9 and J usage is TRBJ2-7; D possibly corresponds to TRBD1 (5 bases). Germline CDR1 reads SGDLS; CDR2 reads YYNGEE. The V gene lost 0 bases and the J gene lost 2 bases, with 9 bases spanning the gap. The CDR3 runs to 14 residues. The variable domain in full, with the rest retrieved from reference TRBV9 and TRBJ2-7, is DSGVTQTPKHLITATGQRVTLRCSPRSGDLSVYWYQQSLDQGLQFLIQYYNGEERAKGNILERFSAQQFPDLHSELNLSSLELGDSALYFCASSVGGSTYEQYFGPGTRLTVT.